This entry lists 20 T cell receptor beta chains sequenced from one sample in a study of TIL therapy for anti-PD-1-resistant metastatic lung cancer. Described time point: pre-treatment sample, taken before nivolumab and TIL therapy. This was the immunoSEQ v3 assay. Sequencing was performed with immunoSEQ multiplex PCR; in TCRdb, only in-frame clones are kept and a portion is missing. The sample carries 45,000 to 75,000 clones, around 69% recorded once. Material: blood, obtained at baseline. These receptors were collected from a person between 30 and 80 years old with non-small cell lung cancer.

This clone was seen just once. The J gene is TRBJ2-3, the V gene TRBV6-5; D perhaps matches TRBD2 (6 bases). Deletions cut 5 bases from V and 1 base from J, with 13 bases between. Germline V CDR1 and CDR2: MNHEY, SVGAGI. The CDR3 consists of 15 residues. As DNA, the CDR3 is TGTGCCAGCAGTCCCCCGGGGGTCCGCACAGATACGCAGTATTTT. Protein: CASSPPGVRTDTQYF.

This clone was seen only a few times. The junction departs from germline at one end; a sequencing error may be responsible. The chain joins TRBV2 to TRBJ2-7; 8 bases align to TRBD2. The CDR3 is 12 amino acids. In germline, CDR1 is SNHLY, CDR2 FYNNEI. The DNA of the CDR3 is TGTGCCAGCAGTCGGGGGGGAGGCTATTGGAACTTC. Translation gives CASSRGGGYWNF.

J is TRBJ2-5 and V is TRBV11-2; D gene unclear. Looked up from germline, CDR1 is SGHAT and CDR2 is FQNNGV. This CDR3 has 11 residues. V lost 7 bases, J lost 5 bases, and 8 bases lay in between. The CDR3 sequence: CASTQKETQYF. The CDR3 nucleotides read TGTGCCAGCACCCAAAAGGAGACCCAGTACTTC.

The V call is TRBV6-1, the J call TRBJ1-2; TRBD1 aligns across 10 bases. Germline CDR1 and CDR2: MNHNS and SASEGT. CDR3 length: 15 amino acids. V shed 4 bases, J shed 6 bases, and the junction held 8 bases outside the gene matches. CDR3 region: CASSGSRGQGNGYTF. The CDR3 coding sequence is TGTGCCAGCAGTGGGTCCCGGGGACAGGGGAATGGCTACACCTTC.

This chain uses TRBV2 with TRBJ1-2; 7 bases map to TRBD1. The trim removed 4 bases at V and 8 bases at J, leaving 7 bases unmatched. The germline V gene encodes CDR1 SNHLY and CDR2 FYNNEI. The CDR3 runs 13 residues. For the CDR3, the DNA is TGTGCCAGCAGTGGTCAGACAGGGTCCGGCTACACCTTC. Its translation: CASSGQTGSGYTF.

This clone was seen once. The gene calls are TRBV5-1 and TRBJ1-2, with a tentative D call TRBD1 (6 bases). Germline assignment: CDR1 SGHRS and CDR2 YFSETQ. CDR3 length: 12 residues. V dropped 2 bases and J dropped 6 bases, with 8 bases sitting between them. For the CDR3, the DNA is TGCGCCAGCAGCTTCAACAGGGATGGCTACACCTTC. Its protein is CASSFNRDGYTF. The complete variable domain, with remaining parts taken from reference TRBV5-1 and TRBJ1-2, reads KAGVTQTPRYLIKTRGQQVTLSCSPISGHRSVSWYQQTPGQGLQFLFEYFSETQRNKGNFPGRFSGRQFSNSRSEMNVSTLELGDSALYLCASSFNRDGYTFGSGTRLTVV.

The CDR3, as DNA: TGTGCCAGCAGTGAGGACGGGGAGGGGGCCCTCTATGGCTACACCTTC. It specifies CASSEDGEGALYGYTF. The rearrangement joins TRBV28 to TRBJ1-2; 7 bases are a match to TRBD1. After removal of 5 bases from V and 4 bases from J, the junction contained 13 bases not matched to a gene. The length of the CDR3 is 16 residues. Germline CDR1 and CDR2: MDHEN and SYDVKM.

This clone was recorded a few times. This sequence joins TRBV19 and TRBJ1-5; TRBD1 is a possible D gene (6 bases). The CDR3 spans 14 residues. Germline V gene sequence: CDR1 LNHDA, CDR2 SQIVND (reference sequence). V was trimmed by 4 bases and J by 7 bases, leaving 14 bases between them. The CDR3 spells CASSNNRDGQPQHF. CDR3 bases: TGTGCCAGTAGTAATAACAGGGACGGCCAGCCCCAGCATTTT.

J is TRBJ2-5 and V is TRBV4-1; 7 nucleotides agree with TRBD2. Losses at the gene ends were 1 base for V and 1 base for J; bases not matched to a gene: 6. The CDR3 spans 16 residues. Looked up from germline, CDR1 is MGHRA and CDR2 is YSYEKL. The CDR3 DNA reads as TGCGCCAGCAGCCAAGTCGGGGCTAGCGGCCAAGAGACCCAGTACTTC. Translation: CASSQVGASGQETQYF.

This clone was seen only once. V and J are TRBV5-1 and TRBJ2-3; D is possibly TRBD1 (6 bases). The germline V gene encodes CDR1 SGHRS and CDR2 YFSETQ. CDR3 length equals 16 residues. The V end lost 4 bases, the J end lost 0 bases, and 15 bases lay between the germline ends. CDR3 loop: CASSPDGQRSTDTQYF. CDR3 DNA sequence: TGCGCCAGCAGCCCGGACGGACAGAGGAGCACAGATACGCAGTATTTT. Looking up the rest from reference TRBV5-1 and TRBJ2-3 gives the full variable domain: KAGVTQTPRYLIKTRGQQVTLSCSPISGHRSVSWYQQTPGQGLQFLFEYFSETQRNKGNFPGRFSGRQFSNSRSEMNVSTLELGDSALYLCASSPDGQRSTDTQYFGPGTRLTVL.

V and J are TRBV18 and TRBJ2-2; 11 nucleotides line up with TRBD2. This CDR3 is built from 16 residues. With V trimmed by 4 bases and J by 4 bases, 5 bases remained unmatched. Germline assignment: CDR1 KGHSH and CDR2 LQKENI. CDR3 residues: CASSRTSGRGTGELFF. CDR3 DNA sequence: TGTGCCAGCTCACGTACTAGCGGGAGAGGCACCGGGGAGCTGTTTTTT.

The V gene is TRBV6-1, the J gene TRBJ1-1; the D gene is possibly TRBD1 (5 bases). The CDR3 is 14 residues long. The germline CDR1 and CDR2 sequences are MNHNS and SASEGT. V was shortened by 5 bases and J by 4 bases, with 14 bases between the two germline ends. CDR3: CASSKTTGGTEAFF. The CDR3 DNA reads TGTGCCAGCAGTAAAACGACGGGGGGCACTGAAGCTTTCTTT.

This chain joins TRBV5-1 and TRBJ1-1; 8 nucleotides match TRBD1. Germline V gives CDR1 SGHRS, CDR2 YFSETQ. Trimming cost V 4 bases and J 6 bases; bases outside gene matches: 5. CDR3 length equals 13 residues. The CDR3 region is CASSAEQGAEAFF. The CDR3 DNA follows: TGCGCCAGCAGCGCTGAACAGGGGGCTGAAGCTTTCTTT.

CDR3 protein: CASSTIYRNQPQHF. Written as DNA, the CDR3 is TGTGCCAGCAGTACCATATACCGCAATCAGCCCCAGCATTTT. V and J are TRBV2 and TRBJ1-5; D remains ambiguous. This CDR3 has 14 amino acids. Germline assignment: CDR1 SNHLY and CDR2 FYNNEI. Trimming took 5 bases from V and 2 from J, leaving 10 bases between them.

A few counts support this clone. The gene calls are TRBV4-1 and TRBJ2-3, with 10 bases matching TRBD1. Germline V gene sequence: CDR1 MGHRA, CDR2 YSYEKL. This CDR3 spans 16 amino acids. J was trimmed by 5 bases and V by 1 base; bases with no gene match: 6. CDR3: CASSQAGQGIVDTQYF. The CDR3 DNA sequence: TGCGCCAGCAGCCAAGCGGGACAGGGGATTGTAGATACGCAGTATTTT.

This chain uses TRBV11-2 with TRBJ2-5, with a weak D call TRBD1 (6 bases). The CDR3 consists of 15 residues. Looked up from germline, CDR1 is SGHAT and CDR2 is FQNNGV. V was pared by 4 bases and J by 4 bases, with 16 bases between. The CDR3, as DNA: TGTGCCAGCAGCTCGATCACAGGGCGGAGAGAGACCCAGTACTTC. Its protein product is CASSSITGRRETQYF.

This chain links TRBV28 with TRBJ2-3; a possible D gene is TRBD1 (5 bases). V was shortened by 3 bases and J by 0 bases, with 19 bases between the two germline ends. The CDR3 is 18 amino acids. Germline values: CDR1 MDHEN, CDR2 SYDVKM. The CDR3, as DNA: TGTGCCAGCAGTTTTGGGGCACAGTCAACCCCTAGCACAGATACGCAGTATTTT. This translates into CASSFGAQSTPSTDTQYF. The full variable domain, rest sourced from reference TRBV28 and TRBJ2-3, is DVKVTQSSRYLVKRTGEKVFLECVQDMDHENMFWYRQDPGLGLRLIYFSYDVKMKEKGDIPEGYSVSREKKERFSLILESASTNQTSMYLCASSFGAQSTPSTDTQYFGPGTRLTVL.

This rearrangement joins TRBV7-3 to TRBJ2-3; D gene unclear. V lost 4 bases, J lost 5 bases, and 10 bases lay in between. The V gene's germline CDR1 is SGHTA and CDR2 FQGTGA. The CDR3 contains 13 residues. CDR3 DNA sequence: TGTGCCAGCAGCTCATTACCAGGAGATACGCAGTATTTT. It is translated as CASSSLPGDTQYF.

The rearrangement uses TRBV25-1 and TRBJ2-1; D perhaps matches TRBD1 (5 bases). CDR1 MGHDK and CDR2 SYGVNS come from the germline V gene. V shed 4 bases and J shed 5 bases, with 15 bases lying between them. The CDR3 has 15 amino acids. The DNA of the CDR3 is TGTGCCAGCAGTGCCCGGACACTGAGGAACAATGAGCAGTTCTTC. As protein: CASSARTLRNNEQFF. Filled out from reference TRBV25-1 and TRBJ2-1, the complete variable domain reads EADIYQTPRYLVIGTGKKITLECSQTMGHDKMYWYQQDPGMELHLIHYSYGVNSTEKGDLSSESTVSRIRTEHFPLTLESARPSHTSQYLCASSARTLRNNEQFFGPGTRLTVL.

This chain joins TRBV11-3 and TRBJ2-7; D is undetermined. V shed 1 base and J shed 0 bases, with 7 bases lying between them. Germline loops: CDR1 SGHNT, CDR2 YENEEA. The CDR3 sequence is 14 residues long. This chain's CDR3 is CASSLGGFSYEQYF. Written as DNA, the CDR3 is TGTGCCAGCAGCTTAGGCGGTTTCTCCTACGAGCAGTACTTC.